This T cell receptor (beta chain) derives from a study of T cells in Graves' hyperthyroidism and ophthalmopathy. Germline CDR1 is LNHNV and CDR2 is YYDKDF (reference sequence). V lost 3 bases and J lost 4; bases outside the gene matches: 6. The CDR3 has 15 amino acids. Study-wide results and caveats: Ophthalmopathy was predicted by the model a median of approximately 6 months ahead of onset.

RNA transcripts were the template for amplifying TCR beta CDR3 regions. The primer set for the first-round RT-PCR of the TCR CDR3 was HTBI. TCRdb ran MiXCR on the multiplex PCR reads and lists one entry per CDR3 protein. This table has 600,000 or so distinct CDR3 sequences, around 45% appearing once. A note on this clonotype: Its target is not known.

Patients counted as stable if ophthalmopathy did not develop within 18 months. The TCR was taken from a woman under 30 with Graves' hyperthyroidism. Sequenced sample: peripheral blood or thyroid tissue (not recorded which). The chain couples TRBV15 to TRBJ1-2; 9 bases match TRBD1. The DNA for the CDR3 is TGTGCCACCAGCAGGTTGACAGGGGGTGGCTATGGCTACACCTTC. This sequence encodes CATSRLTGGGYGYTF.